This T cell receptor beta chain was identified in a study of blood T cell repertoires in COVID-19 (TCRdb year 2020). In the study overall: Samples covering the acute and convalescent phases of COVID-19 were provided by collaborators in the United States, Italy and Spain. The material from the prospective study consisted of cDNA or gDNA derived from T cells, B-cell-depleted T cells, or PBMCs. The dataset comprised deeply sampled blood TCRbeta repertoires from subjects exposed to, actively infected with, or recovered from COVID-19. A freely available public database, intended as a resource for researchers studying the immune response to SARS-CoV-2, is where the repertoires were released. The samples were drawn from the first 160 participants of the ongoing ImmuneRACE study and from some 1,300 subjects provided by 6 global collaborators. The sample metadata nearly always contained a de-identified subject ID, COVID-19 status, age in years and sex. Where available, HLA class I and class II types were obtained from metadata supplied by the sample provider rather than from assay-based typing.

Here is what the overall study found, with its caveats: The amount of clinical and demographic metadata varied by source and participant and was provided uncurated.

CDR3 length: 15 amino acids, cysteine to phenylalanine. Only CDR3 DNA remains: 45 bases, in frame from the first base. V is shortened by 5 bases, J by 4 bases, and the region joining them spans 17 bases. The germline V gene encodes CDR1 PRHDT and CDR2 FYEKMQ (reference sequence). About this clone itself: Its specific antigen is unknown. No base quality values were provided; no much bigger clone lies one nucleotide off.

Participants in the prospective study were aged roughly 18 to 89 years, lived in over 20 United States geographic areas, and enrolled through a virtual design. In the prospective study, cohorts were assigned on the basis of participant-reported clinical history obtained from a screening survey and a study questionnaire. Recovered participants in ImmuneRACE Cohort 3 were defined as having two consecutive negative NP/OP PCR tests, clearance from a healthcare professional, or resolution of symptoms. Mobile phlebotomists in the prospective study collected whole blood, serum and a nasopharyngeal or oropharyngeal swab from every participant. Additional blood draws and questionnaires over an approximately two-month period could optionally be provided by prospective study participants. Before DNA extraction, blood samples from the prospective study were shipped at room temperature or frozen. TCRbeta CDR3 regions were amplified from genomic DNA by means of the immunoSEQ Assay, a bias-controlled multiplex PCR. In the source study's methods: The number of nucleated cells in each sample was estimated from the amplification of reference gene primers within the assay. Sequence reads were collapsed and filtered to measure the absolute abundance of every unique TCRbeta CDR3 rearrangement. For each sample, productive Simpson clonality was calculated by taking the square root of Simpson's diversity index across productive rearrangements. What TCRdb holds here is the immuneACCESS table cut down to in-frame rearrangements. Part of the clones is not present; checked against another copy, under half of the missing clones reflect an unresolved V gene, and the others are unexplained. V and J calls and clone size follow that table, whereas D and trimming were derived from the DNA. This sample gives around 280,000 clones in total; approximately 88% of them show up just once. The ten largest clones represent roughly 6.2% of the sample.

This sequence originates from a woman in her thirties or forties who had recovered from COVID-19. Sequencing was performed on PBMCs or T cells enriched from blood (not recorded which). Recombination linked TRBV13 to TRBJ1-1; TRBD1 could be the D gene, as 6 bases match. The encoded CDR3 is CASSPGGGRGTEAFF. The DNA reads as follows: TGTGCCAGCAGCCCTGGAGGTGGCAGGGGCACTGAAGCTTTCTTT. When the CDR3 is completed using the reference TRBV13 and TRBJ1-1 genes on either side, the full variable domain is AAGVIQSPRHLIKEKRETATLKCYPIPRHDTVYWYQQGPGQDPQFLISFYEKMQSDKGSIPDRFSAQQFSDYHSELNMSSLELGDSALYFCASSPGGGRGTEAFFGQGTRLTVV.